The source of this T cell receptor beta chain is a study of shared clonotypes between healthy human individuals. Across the whole study: CD4 naive cells filled three plates per donor, CD4 memory three, CD8 naive two and CD8 memory one.

Germline assignment: CDR1 SNHLY and CDR2 FYNNEI. The CDR3 spans 13 residues. Trimming took off 8 bases at V and 6 bases at J, with 17 bases between the two ends. Over several immunoSEQ plates, each subset's genomic DNA was distributed in even portions. The table came from immunoSEQ multiplex PCR; TCRdb's copy has only in-frame clones and leaves some out. The sample has around 700,000 clones, around 73% seen once. V and J are TRBV2 and TRBJ2-7; a possible D gene is TRBD2 (5 bases). The sample taken for sequencing was memory CD4+ T cells sorted from blood. Subset defined: CD45RA-negative fraction. This TCR was recovered from a woman younger than 45 in good health. The CDR3 loop reads CASGGGRGREQYF. CDR3 sequence (DNA): TGTGCCAGCGGAGGTGGGAGAGGGCGCGAGCAGTACTTC.